This record concerns one T cell receptor (beta chain) sequence. What it binds is unknown. The data were taken from a study of shared clonotypes between healthy human individuals. The data were produced by immunoSEQ multiplex PCR, yet TCRdb's version contains in-frame clones alone and is incomplete. The table lists more than 2 million clones, 90% to 95% of them singletons. The CDR3 consists of 16 residues. Losses at the gene ends were 2 bases for V and 5 bases for J; bases not matched to a gene: 9. In germline, CDR1 is SGDLS, CDR2 YYNGEE. Naive-designated CD8 cells lacked CD45RO, were positively enriched for CCR7, and omitted terminally differentiated effector memory CD45RA+ cells. Study outcomes and limitations: When naive CD4 clonotypes were compared across several donors, around 5% were shared.

This clonotype was obtained from a man aged 18 to 29 in good health. Some clones in this sample may be carry-over from other donors' samples. Sequenced sample: naive CD8+ T cells from PBMCs. This chain uses TRBV9 with TRBJ2-3; 9 bases agree with TRBD2. CDR3 bases: TGTGCCAGCAGCGTGTATGGCGGGAGGGCAATAGATACGCAGTATTTT. As protein: CASSVYGGRAIDTQYF.